This T cell receptor beta chain was found in a study of blood T cell repertoires in COVID-19. The germline gives CDR1 MGHDK, CDR2 SYGVNS. The trim removed 4 bases at V and 5 bases at J, leaving 6 bases unmatched. This CDR3 is 14 amino acids long. Sequenced by immunoSEQ multiplex PCR; TCRdb stores in-frame clones only, minus some. This sample carries about 280,000 clones, around 90% of them seen once, and the ten largest clones take about 1.7%. This clonotype was sampled from a woman younger than 35 with acute COVID-19. The V and J genes are TRBV25-1 and TRBJ2-5; 8 bases are shared with TRBD1. The sequenced material came from PBMCs or T cells enriched from blood (not recorded which). DNA for the CDR3: TGTGCCAGCAGTGTGAACAGGGGGGTGGAGACCCAGTACTTC. It encodes CASSVNRGVETQYF.